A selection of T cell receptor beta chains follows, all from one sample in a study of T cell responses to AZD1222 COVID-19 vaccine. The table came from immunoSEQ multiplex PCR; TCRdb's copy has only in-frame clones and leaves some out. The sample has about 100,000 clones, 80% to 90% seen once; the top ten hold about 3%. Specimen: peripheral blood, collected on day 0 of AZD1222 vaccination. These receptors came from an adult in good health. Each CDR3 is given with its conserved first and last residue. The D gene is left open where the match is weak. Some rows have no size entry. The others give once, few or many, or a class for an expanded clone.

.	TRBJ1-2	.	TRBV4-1	CASSQDRGYGYTF	TGCGCCAGCAGCCAAGACAGGGGTTATGGCTACACCTTC
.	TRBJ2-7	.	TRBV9	CASSVAASRGPYEQYF	TGTGCCAGCAGCGTAGCGGCTAGCCGAGGACCCTACGAGCAGTACTTC
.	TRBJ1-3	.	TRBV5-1	CASSLGTAKNTIYF	TGCGCCAGCAGCTTAGGTACAGCCAAGAACACCATATATTTT
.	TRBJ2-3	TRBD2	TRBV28	CASSGGRRDTQYF	TGTGCCAGCAGTGGCGGGAGGCGGGATACGCAGTATTTT
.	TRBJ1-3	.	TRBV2	CASSEQRGTIYF	TGTGCCAGCAGCGAACAACGAGGGACCATATATTTT
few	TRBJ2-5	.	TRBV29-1	CSVSQGGGLQETQYF	TGCAGCGTTTCCCAGGGAGGGGGGCTTCAAGAGACCCAGTACTTC
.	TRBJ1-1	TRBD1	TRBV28	CASSLLAGGIAEAFF	TGTGCCAGCAGTTTATTGGCAGGGGGGATAGCTGAAGCTTTCTTT
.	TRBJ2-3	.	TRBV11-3	CASSLGAAPSTDTQYF	TGTGCCAGCAGCTTAGGGGCAGCGCCGAGCACAGATACGCAGTATTTT
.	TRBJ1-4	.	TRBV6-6	CASSPGWERGEKLFF	TGTGCCAGCAGTCCCGGATGGGAGCGAGGCGAAAAACTGTTTTTT
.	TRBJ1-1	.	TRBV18	CASSTNSRGGTEAFF	TGTGCCAGCTCCACCAATTCCCGGGGAGGCACTGAAGCTTTCTTT
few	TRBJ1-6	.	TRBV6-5	CASSRAGDSPLHF	TGTGCCAGCAGCCGGGCGGGGGATTCACCCCTCCACTTT
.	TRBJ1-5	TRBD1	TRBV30	CAWTYRGAGNQPQHF	TGTGCCTGGACCTACAGGGGGGCAGGAAATCAGCCCCAGCATTTT
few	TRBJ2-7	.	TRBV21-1	CASSKDSRTINCPYEQYF	TGTGCCAGCAGCAAAGATTCCAGGACCATAAACTGCCCTTACGAGCAGTACTTC
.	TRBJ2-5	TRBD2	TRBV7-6	CASSFLSGGKETQYF	TGTGCCAGCAGCTTCCTTAGCGGGGGGAAAGAGACCCAGTACTTC
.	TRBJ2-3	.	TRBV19	CASRTVSSTDTQYF	TGTGCCAGTAGGACTGTCTCTAGCACAGATACGCAGTATTTT
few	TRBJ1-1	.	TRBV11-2	CASSLGGGPEAFF	TGTGCCAGCAGCCTAGGCGGGGGGCCTGAAGCTTTCTTT
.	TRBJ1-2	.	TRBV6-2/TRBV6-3	CASSYDSQGYGYTF	TGTGCCAGCAGTTACGACAGTCAGGGTTACGGCTACACCTTC
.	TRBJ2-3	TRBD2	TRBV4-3	CASSQEWGGRGTDTQYF	TGCGCCAGCAGCCAGGAATGGGGGGGTCGGGGCACAGATACGCAGTATTTT
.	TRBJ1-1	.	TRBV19	CASSIGQGWTEAFF	TGTGCCAGTAGTATCGGTCAGGGTTGGACTGAAGCTTTCTTT
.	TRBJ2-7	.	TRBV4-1	CASRAGNEQYF	TGCGCCAGCAGAGCAGGCAACGAGCAGTACTTC
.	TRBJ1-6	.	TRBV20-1	CSASELGANSPLHF	TGCAGTGCTAGTGAGCTGGGGGCGAATTCACCCCTCCACTTT
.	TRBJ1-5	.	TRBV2	CASRGPGFDQPQHF	TGTGCCAGCAGGGGTCCAGGCTTTGATCAGCCCCAGCATTTT
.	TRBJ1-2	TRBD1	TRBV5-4	CASSLELGGASGYGYTF	TGTGCCAGCAGCTTGGAGTTAGGGGGCGCGTCCGGCTATGGCTACACCTTC
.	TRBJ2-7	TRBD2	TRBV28	CASSFPERGGRKAYEQYF	TGTGCCAGCAGTTTTCCGGAGCGGGGGGGCCGTAAGGCCTACGAGCAGTACTTC
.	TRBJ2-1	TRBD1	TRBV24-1	CATSDPPGDRVRNEQFF	TGTGCCACCAGTGACCCTCCCGGGGACAGGGTACGCAATGAGCAGTTCTTC
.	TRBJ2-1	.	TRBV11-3	CASSLDGGHEQFF	TGTGCCAGCAGCTTAGATGGTGGGCATGAGCAGTTCTTC
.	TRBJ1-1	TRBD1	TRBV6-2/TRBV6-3	CASSHGGTANTEAFF	TGTGCCAGCAGCCACGGTGGGACAGCTAACACTGAAGCTTTCTTT
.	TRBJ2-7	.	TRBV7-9	CASSLVGSGPYEQYF	TGTGCCAGCAGCTTAGTAGGGTCAGGACCCTACGAGCAGTACTTC
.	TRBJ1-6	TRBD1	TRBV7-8	CASSLAGQGNSPLHF	TGTGCCAGCAGCTTAGCGGGACAGGGTAATTCACCCCTCCACTTT
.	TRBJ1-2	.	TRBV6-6	CASSYGGAAYGYTF	TGTGCCAGCAGTTACGGGGGGGCAGCGTATGGCTACACCTTC
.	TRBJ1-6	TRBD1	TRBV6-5	CASSYRGRDSPLHF	TGTGCCAGCAGTTACAGGGGGCGCGATTCACCCCTCCACTTT
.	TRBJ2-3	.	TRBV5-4	CASSLGLLRGLTDTQYF	TGTGCCAGCAGCTTAGGACTTTTGAGGGGTTTGACAGATACGCAGTATTTT
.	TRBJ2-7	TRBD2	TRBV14	CASSQGSVQRGLYEQYF	TGTGCCAGCAGCCAAGGCTCCGTCCAGCGGGGGCTCTACGAGCAGTACTTC
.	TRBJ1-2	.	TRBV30	CAWSALVEGGYTF	TGTGCCTGGAGTGCATTGGTGGAAGGTGGCTACACCTTC
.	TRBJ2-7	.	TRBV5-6	CASSDTNSYEQYF	TGTGCCAGCAGCGACACTAACTCCTACGAGCAGTACTTC
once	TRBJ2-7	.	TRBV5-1	CASSKEDPGAGEQYF	TGCGCCAGCAGCAAGGAGGATCCGGGGGCAGGGGAGCAGTACTTC
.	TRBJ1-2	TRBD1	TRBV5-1	CASSPPQGAPGYTF	TGCGCCAGCAGCCCGCCTCAGGGGGCGCCTGGCTACACCTTC
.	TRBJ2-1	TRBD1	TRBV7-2	CASSLTGGNYNEQFF	TGTGCCAGCAGCTTAACAGGGGGCAACTACAATGAGCAGTTCTTC
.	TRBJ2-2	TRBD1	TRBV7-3	CASSPTGGAYTGELFF	TGTGCCAGCAGCCCCACAGGGGGCGCATATACCGGGGAGCTGTTTTTT
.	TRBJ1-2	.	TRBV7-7	CASSLAGRTNYGYTF	TGTGCCAGCAGCTTAGCAGGGCGGACTAACTATGGCTACACCTTC
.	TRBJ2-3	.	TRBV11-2	CASSPILGGRADTQYF	TGTGCCAGCAGCCCCATCCTGGGGGGCCGGGCAGATACGCAGTATTTT
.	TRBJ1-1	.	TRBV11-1	CASSSHSFLNTEAFF	TGTGCCAGCAGCTCACACAGTTTTTTAAACACTGAAGCTTTCTTT
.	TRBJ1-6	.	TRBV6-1	CASSEGQIRGSPLHF	TGTGCCAGCAGTGAAGGACAGATTCGGGGTTCACCCCTCCACTTT
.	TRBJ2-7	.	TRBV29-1	CSAGRETSLSYEQYF	TGCAGCGCTGGACGGGAGACTTCCCTCTCCTACGAGCAGTACTTC
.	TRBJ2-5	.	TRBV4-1	CASSQSVTRETQYF	TGCGCCAGCAGCCAGTCGGTGACCCGAGAGACCCAGTACTTC
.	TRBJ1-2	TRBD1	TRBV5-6	CASSPVGTGGFGYTF	TGTGCCAGCAGCCCCGTGGGTACAGGGGGGTTTGGCTACACCTTC
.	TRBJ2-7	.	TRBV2	CASRRQPSSYEQYF	TGTGCCAGCAGGAGACAGCCTAGCTCCTACGAGCAGTACTTC
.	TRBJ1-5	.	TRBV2	CASSRRGGTNSNQPQHF	TGTGCCAGCAGTAGGAGGGGCGGGACGAATAGCAATCAGCCCCAGCATTTT
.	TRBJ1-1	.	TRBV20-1	CSARRNTEAFF	TGCAGTGCTAGGAGGAACACTGAAGCTTTCTTT
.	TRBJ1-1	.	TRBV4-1	CASSRREDGEAFF	TGCGCCAGCAGTCGGAGGGAGGATGGTGAAGCTTTCTTT
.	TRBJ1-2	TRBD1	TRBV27	CASSLNRDRVNYGYTF	TGTGCCAGCAGTTTAAATCGGGACAGGGTAAACTATGGCTACACCTTC
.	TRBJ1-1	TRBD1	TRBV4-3	CASSHPPTGEAFF	TGCGCCAGCAGCCACCCACCGACAGGGGAAGCTTTCTTT
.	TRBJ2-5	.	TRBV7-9	CASSLGGVGEIQYF	TGTGCCAGCAGCTTAGGGGGAGTGGGGGAGATCCAGTACTTC